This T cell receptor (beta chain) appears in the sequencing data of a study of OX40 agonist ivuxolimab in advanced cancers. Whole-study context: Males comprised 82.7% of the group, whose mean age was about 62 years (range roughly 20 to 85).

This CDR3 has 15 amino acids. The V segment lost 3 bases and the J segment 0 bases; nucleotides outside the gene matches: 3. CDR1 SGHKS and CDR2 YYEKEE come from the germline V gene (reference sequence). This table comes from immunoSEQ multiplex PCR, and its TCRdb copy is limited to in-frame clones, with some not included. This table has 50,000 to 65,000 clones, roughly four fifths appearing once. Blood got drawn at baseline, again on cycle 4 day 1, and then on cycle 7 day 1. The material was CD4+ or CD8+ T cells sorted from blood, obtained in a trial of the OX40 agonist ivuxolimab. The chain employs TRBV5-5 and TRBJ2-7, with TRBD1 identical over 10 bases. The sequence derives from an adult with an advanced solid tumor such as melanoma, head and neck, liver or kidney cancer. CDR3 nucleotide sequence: TGTGCCAGCAGCTGGACAGGGGGTAGCTCCTACGAGCAGTACTTC. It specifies CASSWTGGSSYEQYF.